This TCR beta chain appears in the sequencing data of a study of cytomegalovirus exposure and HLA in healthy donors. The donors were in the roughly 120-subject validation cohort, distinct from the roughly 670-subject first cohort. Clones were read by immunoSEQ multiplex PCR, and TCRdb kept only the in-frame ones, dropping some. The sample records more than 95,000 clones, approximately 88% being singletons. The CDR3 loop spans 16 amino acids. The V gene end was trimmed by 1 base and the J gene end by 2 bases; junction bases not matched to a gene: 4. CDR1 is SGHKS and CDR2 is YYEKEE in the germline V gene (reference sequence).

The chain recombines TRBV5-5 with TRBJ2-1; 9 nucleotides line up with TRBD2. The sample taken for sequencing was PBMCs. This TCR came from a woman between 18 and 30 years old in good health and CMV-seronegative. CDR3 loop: CASSLWWTSAYNEQFF. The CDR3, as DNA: TGTGCCAGCAGCTTGTGGTGGACTAGCGCCTACAATGAGCAGTTCTTC.